This T cell receptor (beta chain) was documented in a study of cytomegalovirus exposure and HLA in healthy donors. The CDR3 runs to 12 residues. V was shortened by 6 bases and J by 9 bases, with 12 bases between the two germline ends. From germline, CDR1 is SNHLY and CDR2 FYNNEI. The PCR had 60 Vbeta and 13 Jbeta primers. Repertoires were generated with immunoSEQ multiplex PCR, while TCRdb's copy carries only in-frame clones and drops some. This table holds some 110,000 clones, around 84% found once. The TCR was taken from a man aged 25-45 years in good health and CMV-seropositive. The chain combines TRBV2 with TRBJ2-1; D might be TRBD1 (6 bases). Sequenced input: PBMCs. Here the CDR3 reads CASSATGSEQFF. Written as DNA, the CDR3 is TGTGCCAGCAGCGCCACAGGGAGTGAGCAGTTCTTC.